These T cell receptor beta chains were read from a single sample in a study of shared clonotypes between healthy human individuals. TCRdb keeps only in-frame clones here, not all; method: immunoSEQ multiplex PCR. Of about 800,000 clones listed, 96% are singletons. Sequenced input: naive CD8+ T cells sorted from blood. These TCRs come from a man younger than 40 in good health. Each CDR3 is given with its conserved first and last residue. A D gene is named only where the DNA matches it firmly. A clone size is listed for some rows: how often the clone was seen (once, few, many), or a class if it is expanded.

j_gene	len	v_gene	abundance	d_gene	CDR3aa	CDR3nt
TRBJ2-7	15	TRBV7-9	.	TRBD1	CASSLAHRGRYEQYF	TGTGCCAGCAGCTTAGCGCACAGGGGGAGATACGAGCAGTACTTC
TRBJ2-7	15	TRBV19	.	TRBD2	CASSFSSGRAYEQYF	TGTGCCAGTAGTTTCTCTAGCGGGAGGGCCTACGAGCAGTACTTC
TRBJ2-3	16	TRBV7-2	once	.	CASSLRSGSRTDTQYF	TGTGCCAGCAGCTTAAGGTCGGGCAGCCGCACAGATACGCAGTATTTT
TRBJ2-1	16	TRBV27	.	.	CASSFWDQIGGNEQFF	TGTGCCAGCAGTTTCTGGGACCAAATAGGTGGCAATGAGCAGTTCTTC
TRBJ1-1	13	TRBV29-1	.	.	CSVEGQGRTEAFF	TGCAGCGTTGAAGGTCAGGGTAGGACTGAAGCTTTCTTT
TRBJ2-1	12	TRBV11-2	.	TRBD2	CASSFLPSGYFF	TGTGCCAGCAGCTTTTTGCCTAGCGGGTACTTCTTC
TRBJ2-6	15	TRBV9	.	.	CASRKGGSGANVLTF	TGTGCCAGCAGGAAGGGTGGCTCTGGGGCCAACGTCCTGACTTTC
TRBJ2-7	15	TRBV4-1	.	TRBD2	CASSQEGLAGAEQYF	TGCGCCAGCAGCCAAGAGGGACTAGCGGGAGCTGAGCAGTACTTC
TRBJ1-5	14	TRBV19	once	TRBD1	CASSITGGNQPQHF	TGTGCCAGTAGTATCACAGGGGGCAATCAGCCCCAGCATTTT
TRBJ2-5	12	TRBV27	.	.	CTRLEGNETQYF	TGTACCCGATTGGAAGGGAACGAGACCCAGTACTTC
TRBJ1-2	12	TRBV6-8	.	.	CASSSSSYGYTF	TGTGCCAGCAGTTCCAGCTCCTATGGCTACACCTTC
TRBJ2-3	16	TRBV7-2	.	TRBD2	CASSFLAGLGTDTQYF	TGTGCCAGCAGCTTCTTAGCGGGATTGGGGACAGATACGCAGTATTTT
TRBJ1-2	14	TRBV7-9	.	.	CASSSSGYYYGYTF	TGTGCCAGCAGCTCAAGTGGGTACTACTATGGCTACACCTTC
TRBJ2-7	16	TRBV7-6	.	.	CASSRPRQEDSYEQYF	TGTGCCAGCAGCCGACCGCGACAGGAGGATTCCTACGAGCAGTACTTC
TRBJ1-4	13	TRBV13	.	.	CASSLMGNEKLFF	TGTGCCAGCAGCTTAATGGGAAATGAAAAACTGTTTTTT
TRBJ2-7	14	TRBV5-4	.	.	CASSFWPRVYEQYF	TGTGCCAGCAGCTTTTGGCCAAGGGTTTACGAGCAGTACTTC
TRBJ2-1	14	TRBV4-1	.	.	CASSQGRGSNEQFF	TGCGCCAGCAGCCAAGGTCGTGGTAGCAATGAGCAGTTCTTC
TRBJ2-7	11	TRBV9	few	.	CASGSSYEQYF	TGTGCCAGCGGGAGCTCCTACGAGCAGTACTTC
TRBJ2-1	13	TRBV6-1	once	.	CASSFSGRDEQFF	TGTGCCAGCAGTTTCAGCGGGCGCGATGAGCAGTTCTTC
TRBJ2-2	14	TRBV13	once	TRBD2	CASALAGVDGELFF	TGTGCCAGCGCCCTAGCGGGAGTGGACGGGGAGCTGTTTTTT
TRBJ2-7	16	TRBV4-3	.	TRBD2	CASSPTGGSTTYEQYF	TGCGCCAGCAGCCCCACAGGCGGGAGTACCACCTACGAGCAGTACTTC
TRBJ2-2	14	TRBV15	.	.	CATSRARGPGELFF	TGTGCCACCAGCAGGGCCAGGGGTCCCGGGGAGCTGTTTTTT
TRBJ1-1	14	TRBV6-5	.	.	CASSYSMSDTEAFF	TGTGCCAGCAGTTACTCGATGTCAGACACTGAAGCTTTCTTT
TRBJ2-1	19	TRBV5-6	.	.	CASSNRYGGVTARVGEQFF	TGTGCCAGCAGCAACCGATACGGGGGTGTCACAGCTCGGGTAGGTGAGCAGTTCTTC
TRBJ2-6	17	TRBV4-1	once	.	CASSLKEVHSGANVLTF	TGCGCCAGCAGCCTCAAAGAGGTCCACTCTGGGGCCAACGTCCTGACTTTC